These T cell receptor beta chains were read from a single sample in a study of cytomegalovirus exposure and HLA in healthy donors. TCRdb's table, derived via immunoSEQ multiplex PCR, lists solely in-frame clones and lacks some. The table records around 200,000 clones, around 88% of them present only once. The sample comprised PBMCs. These receptors came from a woman in her twenties or thirties in good health and CMV-seronegative. Both conserved end residues are part of each CDR3. Fields, in order: J gene, D gene, clone size, V gene, CDR3 DNA, CDR3 protein. The D gene is left open where the match is weak. The listing skips clone size in some rows; elsewhere it reads once, few, many or a size class.

J: TRBJ2-2
D: .
size: once
V: TRBV11-2
DNA: TGTGCCAGCAGCTTCCAGGGGTGGAACACCGGGGAGCTGTTTTTT
CDR3: CASSFQGWNTGELFF

J: TRBJ2-6
D: .
size: .
V: TRBV19
DNA: TGTGCCAGTAGTAGACAGCACAGCTCTGGGGCCAACGTCCTGACTTTC
CDR3: CASSRQHSSGANVLTF

J: TRBJ2-7
D: TRBD2
size: .
V: TRBV10-3
DNA: TGTGCCATCAGTGAGTCGGGTAGCGGGGGATACGAGCAGTACTTC
CDR3: CAISESGSGGYEQYF

J: TRBJ2-1
D: TRBD1
size: .
V: TRBV27
DNA: TGTGCCAGCAGTCAATGGACAGGGCGGGGTGGTGAGCAGTTCTTC
CDR3: CASSQWTGRGGEQFF

J: TRBJ1-5
D: .
size: .
V: TRBV19
DNA: TGTGCCAGTAGACCGGTGGAAGCGGGCACAAGCAATCAGCCCCAGCATTTT
CDR3: CASRPVEAGTSNQPQHF

J: TRBJ2-7
D: .
size: once
V: TRBV7-9
DNA: TGTGCCAGCAGCGCGGGACAGTGGTTCTACGAGCAGTACTTC
CDR3: CASSAGQWFYEQYF

J: TRBJ1-2
D: .
size: few
V: TRBV28
DNA: TGTGCCAGCAGCTGGAGCGGGACACCCTCGGGGCACTATGGCTACACCTTC
CDR3: CASSWSGTPSGHYGYTF

J: TRBJ2-7
D: .
size: .
V: TRBV11-2
DNA: TGTGCCAGCAGCCCCCTGGAGAGCGAGCAGTACTTC
CDR3: CASSPLESEQYF

J: TRBJ2-7
D: TRBD2
size: .
V: TRBV2
DNA: TGTGCCAGCAGGGAGGTGGGAGGGTACGAGCAGTACTTC
CDR3: CASREVGGYEQYF

J: TRBJ2-1
D: .
size: .
V: TRBV7-9
DNA: TGTGCCAGCAGCCTACAGGGCGTCAGCTCCTACAATGAGCAGTTCTTC
CDR3: CASSLQGVSSYNEQFF

J: TRBJ1-2
D: .
size: .
V: TRBV5-1
DNA: TGCGCCAGCAGACCGGCAGGAGGGGATGGCTACACCTTC
CDR3: CASRPAGGDGYTF

J: TRBJ2-5
D: TRBD2
size: once
V: TRBV28
DNA: TGTGCCAGCAGACCCGGACTAGCGGGCTTTGGAAGGGAAGAGACCCAGTACTTC
CDR3: CASRPGLAGFGREETQYF

J: TRBJ2-5
D: .
size: .
V: TRBV7-6
DNA: TGTGCCAGCAGCTTAGCAGGGGGAGAGACCCAGTACTTC
CDR3: CASSLAGGETQYF

J: TRBJ2-6
D: TRBD1
size: .
V: TRBV7-3
DNA: TGTGCCAGCAGCTCAAGACAGGGAAGGTCTGGGGCCAACGTCCTGACTTTC
CDR3: CASSSRQGRSGANVLTF

J: TRBJ2-7
D: .
size: .
V: TRBV15
DNA: TGTGCCACCAGCAGCCTGACACCAACCTACGAGCAGTACTTC
CDR3: CATSSLTPTYEQYF

J: TRBJ1-1
D: .
size: .
V: TRBV1
DNA: TGCACCAGCAGCCAAGAGAGATCTGAAGCTTTCTTT
CDR3: CTSSQERSEAFF

J: TRBJ2-7
D: TRBD2
size: .
V: TRBV10-2
DNA: TGCGCCAGCAGCCCAAGCGGGAGAGCCTACGAGCAGTACTTC
CDR3: CASSPSGRAYEQYF

J: TRBJ2-2
D: .
size: .
V: TRBV28
DNA: TGTGCCAGCAGTGAGATACTAGAGTCCGGGGAGCTGTTTTTT
CDR3: CASSEILESGELFF

J: TRBJ1-1
D: TRBD1
size: .
V: TRBV6-1
DNA: TGTGCCATCTCGTTACAGGGGAGGAACACTGAAGCTTTCTTT
CDR3: CAISLQGRNTEAFF

J: TRBJ2-2
D: TRBD2
size: .
V: TRBV6-5
DNA: TGTGCCAGCAGTGCGCTAGCGGGAGAATCCGGGGAGCTGTTTTTT
CDR3: CASSALAGESGELFF

J: TRBJ1-1
D: .
size: .
V: TRBV28
DNA: TGTGCCAGCATAGGTGAAGGGGCTTGGACTGAAGCTTTCTTT
CDR3: CASIGEGAWTEAFF

J: TRBJ2-7
D: .
size: .
V: TRBV28
DNA: TGTGCCAGCAGTTTAATGGGAGGCCGATACGAGCAGTACTTC
CDR3: CASSLMGGRYEQYF

J: TRBJ2-7
D: TRBD2
size: .
V: TRBV4-1
DNA: TGCGCCAGCAGACTAGCGGAGGCCTACGAGCAGTACTTC
CDR3: CASRLAEAYEQYF

J: TRBJ2-5
D: TRBD2
size: .
V: TRBV19
DNA: TGTGCCAGTAGTTTGGGGACTAGCCCAGAGACCCAGTACTTC
CDR3: CASSLGTSPETQYF

J: TRBJ1-1
D: .
size: few
V: TRBV6-6
DNA: TGTGCCAGCAGACCCAATTCGGACACTGAAGCTTTCTTT
CDR3: CASRPNSDTEAFF

J: TRBJ2-3
D: .
size: once
V: TRBV5-1
DNA: TGCGCCAGCAGCCCAAGGCGGGCAGATACGCAGTATTTT
CDR3: CASSPRRADTQYF

J: TRBJ1-5
D: TRBD1
size: .
V: TRBV14
DNA: TGTGCCAGCAGCCAAGAGGGGGGGACAGGGCGAGACCATCAGCCCCAGCATTTT
CDR3: CASSQEGGTGRDHQPQHF

J: TRBJ1-5
D: .
size: .
V: TRBV2
DNA: TGTGCCAGTAGTGTGACAGGAGTTAGCAATCAGCCCCAGCATTTT
CDR3: CASSVTGVSNQPQHF

J: TRBJ2-7
D: .
size: .
V: TRBV15
DNA: TGTGCCACCAGCAGAGCTGGGACAAGCTCCTACGAGCAGTACTTC
CDR3: CATSRAGTSSYEQYF

J: TRBJ2-7
D: .
size: few
V: TRBV7-2
DNA: TGTGCCAGCAGCTTAGCCCAGGGGTACGAGCAGTACTTC
CDR3: CASSLAQGYEQYF

J: TRBJ2-3
D: TRBD2
size: .
V: TRBV6-1
DNA: TGTGCCAGTAGCATCGAGCGGGGGGCTATCGATACGCAGTATTTT
CDR3: CASSIERGAIDTQYF

J: TRBJ2-3
D: .
size: once
V: TRBV5-1
DNA: TGCGCCAGCACCCCGGGGGAGAGCACAGATACGCAGTATTTT
CDR3: CASTPGESTDTQYF

J: TRBJ2-3
D: .
size: once
V: TRBV25-1
DNA: TGTGCCAGCAGTGAATTTGTTACCAACAAGAGGACAGATACGCAGTATTTT
CDR3: CASSEFVTNKRTDTQYF

J: TRBJ2-2
D: .
size: once
V: TRBV6-5
DNA: TGTGCCAGCAGTTACCCCAGGGGAGGGCACACCGGGGAGCTGTTTTTT
CDR3: CASSYPRGGHTGELFF

J: TRBJ1-2
D: .
size: .
V: TRBV6-6
DNA: TGTGCCAGCAGTTACCCTATCCAGACAGGTGGCTATGGCTACACCTTC
CDR3: CASSYPIQTGGYGYTF

J: TRBJ2-7
D: TRBD1
size: .
V: TRBV9
DNA: TGTGCCAGCAGCCCGCAGGACAGGCGCGAGCAGTACTTC
CDR3: CASSPQDRREQYF

J: TRBJ1-4
D: .
size: .
V: TRBV18
DNA: TGTGCCAGCTCGTCCCAGGGTTTGGAAAAACTGTTTTTT
CDR3: CASSSQGLEKLFF

J: TRBJ2-5
D: .
size: .
V: TRBV28
DNA: TGTGCCAGCAGTTCTAGACTATGGGGGGACCAAGAGACCCAGTACTTC
CDR3: CASSSRLWGDQETQYF

J: TRBJ2-5
D: TRBD2
size: .
V: TRBV5-4
DNA: TGTGCCAGCAGCCCGGCTAGCGGCCAAGAGACCCAGTACTTC
CDR3: CASSPASGQETQYF

J: TRBJ2-1
D: .
size: .
V: TRBV19
DNA: TGTGCCAGTAGTTATTGGGGCAGGGATTTGCGGAATGAGCAGTTCTTC
CDR3: CASSYWGRDLRNEQFF

J: TRBJ1-5
D: .
size: .
V: TRBV28
DNA: TGTGCCAGCATGAGTTGGAACAGGGCGATTAATCAGCCCCAGCATTTT
CDR3: CASMSWNRAINQPQHF

J: TRBJ2-7
D: TRBD1
size: .
V: TRBV7-3
DNA: TGTGCCAGCAGCTTGGGACAGGGGGCGCGGAACGAGCAGTACTTC
CDR3: CASSLGQGARNEQYF